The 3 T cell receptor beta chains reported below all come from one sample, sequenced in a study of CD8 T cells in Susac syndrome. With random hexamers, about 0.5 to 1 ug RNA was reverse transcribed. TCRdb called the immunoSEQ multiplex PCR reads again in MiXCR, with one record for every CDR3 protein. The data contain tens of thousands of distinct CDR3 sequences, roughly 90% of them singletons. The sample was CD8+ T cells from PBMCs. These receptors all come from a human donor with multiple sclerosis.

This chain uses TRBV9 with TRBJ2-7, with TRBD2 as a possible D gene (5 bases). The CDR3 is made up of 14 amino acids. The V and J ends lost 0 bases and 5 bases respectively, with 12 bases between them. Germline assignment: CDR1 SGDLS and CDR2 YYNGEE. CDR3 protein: CASSVETGNNEQYF. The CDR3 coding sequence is TGTGCCAGCAGCGTAGAAACCGGGAACAACGAGCAGTACTTC.

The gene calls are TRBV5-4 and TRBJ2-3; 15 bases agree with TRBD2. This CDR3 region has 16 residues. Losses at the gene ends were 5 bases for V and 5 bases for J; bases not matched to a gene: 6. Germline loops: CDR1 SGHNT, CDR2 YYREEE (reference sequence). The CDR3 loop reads CASSRTSGGARDTQYF. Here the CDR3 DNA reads TGTGCCAGCAGTCGGACTAGCGGGGGGGCCAGAGATACGCAGTATTTT.

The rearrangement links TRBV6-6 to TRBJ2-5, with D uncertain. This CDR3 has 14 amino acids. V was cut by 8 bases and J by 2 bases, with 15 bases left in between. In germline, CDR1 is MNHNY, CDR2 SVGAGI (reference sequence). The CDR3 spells CASCLYWMQETQYF. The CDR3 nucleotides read TGTGCCAGCTGCCTATACTGGATGCAAGAGACCCAGTACTTC.